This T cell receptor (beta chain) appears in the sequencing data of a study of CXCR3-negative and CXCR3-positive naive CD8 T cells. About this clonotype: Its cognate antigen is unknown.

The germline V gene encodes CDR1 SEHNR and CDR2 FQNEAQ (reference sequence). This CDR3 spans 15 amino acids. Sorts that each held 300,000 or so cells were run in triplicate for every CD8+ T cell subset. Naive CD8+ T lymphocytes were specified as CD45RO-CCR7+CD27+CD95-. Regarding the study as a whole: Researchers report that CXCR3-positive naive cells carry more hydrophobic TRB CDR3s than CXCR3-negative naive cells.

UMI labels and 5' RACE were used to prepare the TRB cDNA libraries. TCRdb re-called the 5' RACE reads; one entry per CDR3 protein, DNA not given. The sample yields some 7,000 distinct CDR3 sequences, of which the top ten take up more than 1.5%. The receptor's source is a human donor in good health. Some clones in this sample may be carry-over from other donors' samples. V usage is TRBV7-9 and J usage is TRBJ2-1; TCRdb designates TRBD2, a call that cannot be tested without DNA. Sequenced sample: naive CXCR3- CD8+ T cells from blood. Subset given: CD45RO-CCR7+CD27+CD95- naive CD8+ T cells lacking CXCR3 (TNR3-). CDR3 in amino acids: CASSARLAAYNEQFF. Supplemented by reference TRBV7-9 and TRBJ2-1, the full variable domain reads DTGVSQNPRHKITKRGQNVTFRCDPISEHNRLYWYRQTLGQGPEFLTYFQNEAQLEKSRLLSDRFSAERPKGSFSTLEIQRTEQGDSAMYLCASSARLAAYNEQFFGPGTRLTVL.